This T cell receptor (beta chain) was observed in a study of human T cells and chemical hapten exposure. This clonotype was picked up many times. Its cognate antigen is unknown. CDR3 length equals 13 residues. V was pared by 6 bases and J by 1 base, with 1 base of the junction left unmatched. Germline V gives CDR1 SNHLY, CDR2 FYNNEI. The library put unique molecular identifiers onto individual cDNA molecules. TCRdb itself ran the RACE reads through MiXCR, one entry per CDR3 protein. The sample records 350,000 to 450,000 distinct CDR3 sequences, roughly 4.6% being singletons. Whole-study results and caveats: TCRs whose frequency exceeded 1 in 1000 remained the same following DPC sensitization.

Time point of the sample: pre-sensitization, week 0. Documented treatment: therapeutic diphenylcyclopropenone sensitization with weekly scalp DPC. V and J are TRBV2 and TRBJ1-1, with 8 bases lining up with TRBD1. The sequencing used whole blood, collected in connection with sensitization to the hapten diphenylcyclopropenone (DPC). The TCR was taken from a woman between 50 and 59 years old with alopecia areata. Some clones in this sample may be carry-over from other donors' samples. The CDR3 spells CASRGTGNTEAFF. The CDR3 nucleotides read TGTGCCAGCAGGGGGACAGGGAACACTGAAGCTTTCTTT. The full variable domain, rest sourced from reference TRBV2 and TRBJ1-1, is EPEVTQTPSHQVTQMGQEVILRCVPISNHLYFYWYRQILGQKVEFLVSFYNNEISEKSEIFDDQFSVERPDGSNFTLKIRSTKLEDSAMYFCASRGTGNTEAFFGQGTRLTVV.